These T cell receptor beta chains were read from a single sample in a study of Ad26.COV2.S vaccination and SARS-CoV-2 variants. Generated by immunoSEQ multiplex PCR, the TCRdb table keeps only in-frame clones and is missing some. Of around 450,000 clones listed, roughly nine tenths are singletons. The material was peripheral blood, obtained in a trial of Ad26.COV2.S vaccine versus placebo. The origin of the receptors is a person between 18 and 60 years old who received the Ad26.COV2.S COVID-19 vaccine or a placebo. CDR3s include the opening cysteine and the closing phenylalanine or tryptophan. The D gene is left open where the match is weak. Not every row has a clone size; where given, it reads once, few, many or a size class.

D | J | size | V | CDR3 | DNA
. | TRBJ2-6 | once | TRBV7-3 | CASSAQLSGANVLTF | TGTGCCAGCAGCGCACAGCTCTCTGGGGCCAACGTCCTGACTTTC
. | TRBJ1-1 | . | TRBV6-5 | CASSPGRGWNTEAFF | TGTGCCAGCAGTCCCGGGCGGGGGTGGAACACTGAAGCTTTCTTT
. | TRBJ2-1 | . | TRBV9 | CASSDSYNEQFF | TGTGCCAGCAGCGACTCCTACAATGAGCAGTTCTTC
TRBD1 | TRBJ2-4 | . | TRBV18 | CASSPSGGQGGSEAKNIQYF | TGTGCCAGCTCACCAAGTGGTGGACAGGGCGGTTCCGAAGCCAAAAACATTCAGTACTTC
TRBD2 | TRBJ2-3 | . | TRBV7-2 | CASSWGGDTDTQYF | TGTGCCAGCAGCTGGGGAGGGGACACAGATACGCAGTATTTT
. | TRBJ1-2 | . | TRBV4-3 | CASSPHAQGPNGYTF | TGCGCCAGCAGCCCACATGCACAGGGCCCCAATGGCTACACCTTC
. | TRBJ1-4 | . | TRBV11-2 | CASSPAGSRSNEKLFF | TGTGCCAGCAGCCCCGCAGGGAGCCGATCTAATGAAAAACTGTTTTTT
. | TRBJ2-2 | . | TRBV5-1 | CASSSPEGSGELFF | TGCGCCAGCAGCTCGCCTGAGGGGTCCGGGGAGCTGTTTTTT
TRBD1 | TRBJ2-1 | . | TRBV6-5 | CAGDRDYNEQFF | TGTGCCGGGGACAGGGATTACAATGAGCAGTTCTTC
. | TRBJ1-1 | . | TRBV27 | CASSLTQGADTEAFF | TGTGCCAGCAGTTTAACACAGGGAGCGGACACTGAAGCTTTCTTT
. | TRBJ2-2 | . | TRBV5-1 | CASSFSAHPGELFF | TGCGCCAGCAGCTTCTCGGCCCACCCCGGGGAGCTGTTTTTT
. | TRBJ2-7 | . | TRBV7-2 | CASSLSRARPSYEQYF | TGTGCCAGCAGCTTAAGCAGGGCGAGGCCCTCCTACGAGCAGTACTTC
TRBD1 | TRBJ2-3 | . | TRBV27 | CASSPAEGAHADTQYF | TGTGCCAGCAGTCCGGCTGAGGGGGCTCACGCAGATACGCAGTATTTT
. | TRBJ1-1 | . | TRBV2 | CASSGQGFLNTEAFF | TGTGCCAGCAGTGGGCAGGGCTTCTTGAACACTGAAGCTTTCTTT
. | TRBJ2-1 | . | TRBV5-1 | CASSLGSLAYNEQFF | TGCGCCAGCAGCTTGGGGTCTCTCGCCTACAATGAGCAGTTCTTC
. | TRBJ1-2 | . | TRBV5-6 | CASSHKHSNYGYTF | TGTGCCAGCAGTCATAAGCATTCTAACTATGGCTACACCTTC
. | TRBJ1-2 | . | TRBV6-5 | CASRPGTTLSYTF | TGTGCCAGCCGTCCGGGGACCACACTTAGCTACACCTTC
TRBD1 | TRBJ2-5 | . | TRBV24-1 | CATSDQGVGTQYF | TGTGCCACCAGTGACCAGGGGGTGGGGACCCAGTACTTC
TRBD1 | TRBJ2-7 | once | TRBV3-1/TRBV3-2 | CASSQLSKGTAISYEQYF | TGTGCCAGCAGCCAACTCTCCAAAGGGACAGCCATCTCCTACGAGCAGTACTTC
. | TRBJ2-1 | . | TRBV7-2 | CASSLVAEPYNEQFF | TGTGCCAGCAGCTTAGTAGCGGAGCCTTACAATGAGCAGTTCTTC
. | TRBJ1-1 | . | TRBV7-2 | CASSLLGVGTEAFF | TGTGCCAGCAGCTTATTAGGGGTAGGAACTGAAGCTTTCTTT
TRBD1 | TRBJ2-5 | . | TRBV15 | CATRIDRAKETQYF | TGTGCCACCAGAATCGACAGGGCCAAAGAGACCCAGTACTTC
. | TRBJ2-1 | . | TRBV18 | CASSREAYNEQFF | TGTGCCAGCTCCCGCGAGGCCTACAATGAGCAGTTCTTC
TRBD2 | TRBJ2-4 | . | TRBV12-5 | CASALRTSGRHLAKNIQYF | TGTGCTAGTGCCCTTCGGACTAGCGGGAGGCACCTAGCCAAAAACATTCAGTACTTC
. | TRBJ1-6 | . | TRBV7-9 | CASSLEPGNENSPLHF | TGTGCCAGCAGCTTAGAGCCTGGGAATGAAAATTCACCCCTCCACTTT
. | TRBJ2-7 | . | TRBV28 | CASGLTYEQYF | TGTGCCAGCGGCCTGACCTACGAGCAGTACTTC
. | TRBJ2-5 | once | TRBV14 | CASSQAGAPFGYQETQYF | TGTGCCAGCAGCCAAGCAGGGGCCCCCTTCGGGTACCAAGAGACCCAGTACTTC
TRBD1 | TRBJ1-4 | . | TRBV5-4 | CASSRDSLNEKLFF | TGTGCCAGCAGCCGGGACAGCCTTAATGAAAAACTGTTTTTT
TRBD2 | TRBJ2-1 | . | TRBV7-3 | CASSFRLAGMNEQFF | TGTGCCAGCAGCTTTCGATTAGCGGGGATGAATGAGCAGTTCTTC
. | TRBJ1-4 | . | TRBV6-2/TRBV6-3 | CASSYSPGWEKLFF | TGTGCCAGCAGTTACAGCCCCGGCTGGGAAAAACTGTTTTTT
. | TRBJ1-3 | . | TRBV13 | CASSLRGNTIYF | TGTGCCAGCAGCTTACGTGGAAACACCATATATTTT
. | TRBJ2-5 | few | TRBV12-5 | CASGLVRVGVETQYF | TGTGCTAGTGGTTTGGTAAGAGTGGGAGTAGAGACCCAGTACTTC